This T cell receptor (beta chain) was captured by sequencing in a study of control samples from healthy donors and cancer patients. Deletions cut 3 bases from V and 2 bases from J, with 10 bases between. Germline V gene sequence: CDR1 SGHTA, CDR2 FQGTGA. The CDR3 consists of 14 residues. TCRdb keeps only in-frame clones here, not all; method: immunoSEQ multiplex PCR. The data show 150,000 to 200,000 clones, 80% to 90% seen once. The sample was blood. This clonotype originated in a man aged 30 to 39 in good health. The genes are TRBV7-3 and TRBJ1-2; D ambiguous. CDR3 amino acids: CASSLDGLNYGYTF. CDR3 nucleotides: TGTGCCAGCAGCTTGGACGGTCTAAACTATGGCTACACCTTC. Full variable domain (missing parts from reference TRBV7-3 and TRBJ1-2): GAGVSQTPSNKVTEKGKYVELRCDPISGHTALYWYRQSLGQGPEFLIYFQGTGAADDSGLPNDRFFAVRPEGSVSTLKIQRTERGDSAVYLCASSLDGLNYGYTFGSGTRLTVV.